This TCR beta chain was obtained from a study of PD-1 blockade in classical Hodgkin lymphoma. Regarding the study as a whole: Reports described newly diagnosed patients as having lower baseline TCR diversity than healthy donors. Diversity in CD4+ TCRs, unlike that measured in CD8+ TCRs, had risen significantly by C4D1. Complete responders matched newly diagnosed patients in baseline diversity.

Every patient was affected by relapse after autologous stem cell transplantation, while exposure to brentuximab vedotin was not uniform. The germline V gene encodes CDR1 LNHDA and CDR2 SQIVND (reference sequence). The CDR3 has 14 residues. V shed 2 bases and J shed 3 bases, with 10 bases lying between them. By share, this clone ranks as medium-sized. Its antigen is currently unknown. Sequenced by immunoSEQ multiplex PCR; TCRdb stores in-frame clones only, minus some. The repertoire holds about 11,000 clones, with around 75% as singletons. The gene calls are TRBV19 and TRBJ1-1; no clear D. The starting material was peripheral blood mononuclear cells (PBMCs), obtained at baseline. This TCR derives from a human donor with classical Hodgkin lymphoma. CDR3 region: CASSILFQDTEAFF. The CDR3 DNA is TGTGCCAGTAGTATATTGTTTCAGGACACTGAAGCTTTCTTT.